Below, 5 T cell receptor beta chains from the same sample are listed, as sequenced in a study of T-cell memory formation after mild COVID-19. From the 5' RACE reads, TCRdb called clonotypes with MiXCR, one entry per CDR3 protein. The table has approximately 290,000 distinct CDR3 sequences, approximately 15% seen once. The sample consisted of PBMCs or a T cell subset sorted from them (not recorded which). All receptors come from a man aged 18 to 35 who had mild COVID-19 (a few samples of this study predate the infection). Cell type and time point are not known.

This clonotype was detected a few times. The chain's CDR3 is CASSSHITQYF. The CDR3 nucleotides are TGTGCCAGCAGTTCTCATATAACGCAGTACTTC. The chain uses TRBV27 and TRBJ2-7; D is unresolved. The V end was cut by 4 bases, the J end by 9 bases, with 10 bases between. Germline CDR1 reads MNHEY; CDR2 reads SMNVEV (reference sequence). The CDR3 totals 11 residues.

The V and J genes are TRBV29-1 and TRBJ1-1; D is uncertain. The V gene lost 5 bases and the J gene lost 2 bases, with 9 bases spanning the gap. The CDR3 totals 12 residues. Germline V lookup: CDR1 SQVTM, CDR2 ANQGSEA. CDR3 bases: TGCAGCGTTTGGGCCGCCAACACTGAAGCTTTCTTT. It is translated as CSVWAANTEAFF.

V gene TRBV6-5 combines with J gene TRBJ1-2, with a weak D call TRBD1 (6 bases). The length of the CDR3 is 14 residues. Deletions cut 3 bases from V and 4 bases from J, with 12 bases between. Germline V gene lookup returns CDR1 MNHEY and CDR2 SVGAGI. The chain's CDR3 is CASSYSTGIYGYTF. CDR3 sequence (DNA): TGTGCCAGCAGTTATTCAACAGGGATCTATGGCTACACCTTC.

A few counts support this clonotype. V gene TRBV20-1 combines with J gene TRBJ1-1; D unresolved. CDR3 length: 14 residues. Deletions cut 6 bases from V and 0 bases from J, with 14 bases between. The germline V gene encodes CDR1 DFQATT and CDR2 SNEGSKA (reference sequence). CDR3 nucleotide sequence: TGCAGTGCAAGACTTCAAAACATGAACACTGAAGCTTTCTTT. The encoded protein is CSARLQNMNTEAFF.

The sample holds a few counts of this clonotype. The J gene is TRBJ1-2, the V gene TRBV18; 7 bases match TRBD1. CDR3 size: 14 residues. The V gene end was trimmed by 3 bases and the J gene end by 3 bases; junction bases not matched to a gene: 4. Germline CDR1 is KGHSH and CDR2 is LQKENI. The CDR3 sequence: CASSPTGQDYGYTF. Written as DNA, the CDR3 is TGTGCCAGCTCACCGACAGGGCAGGACTATGGCTACACCTTC.